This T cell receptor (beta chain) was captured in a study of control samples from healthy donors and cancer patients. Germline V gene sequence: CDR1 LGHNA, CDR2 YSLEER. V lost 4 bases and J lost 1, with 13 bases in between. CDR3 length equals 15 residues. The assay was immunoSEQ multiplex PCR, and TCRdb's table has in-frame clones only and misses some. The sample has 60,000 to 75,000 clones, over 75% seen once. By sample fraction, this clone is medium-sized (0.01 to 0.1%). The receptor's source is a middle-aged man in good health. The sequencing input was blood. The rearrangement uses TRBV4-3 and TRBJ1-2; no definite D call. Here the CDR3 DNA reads TGCGCCAGCAGCCCCACAGCCGACGGTAACTATGGCTACACCTTC. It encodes CASSPTADGNYGYTF.